The present T cell receptor beta chain was sequenced within a study of early T cells in non-severe SARS-CoV-2 infection (TCRdb year 2021). Study-level background: Because TCR sequencing was done on bulk RNA from unsorted whole blood, the alpha and beta chains could not be paired. The full study reports these points: VDJdb matching was skewed toward anti-spike CD8 responses and likely underestimated virus-specific expansions by missing private and CD4 specificities.

With respect to this clonotype: This receptor's antigen is unknown. Qualities for individual bases were not recorded, and no much larger clone is one base off.

The CDR3 starts with the cysteine, ends with the phenylalanine, and has 14 residues. Of the read, only the CDR3 DNA is kept; its 42 bases are in frame from base 1. The germline V gene encodes CDR1 SGHTA and CDR2 FQGNSA. Compared with germline, V lacks 4 bases and J lacks 4 bases; bases without a gene match: 3. Set within a cohort of healthcare workers in London, UK, this nested case-control study involved weekly PCR testing of nasopharyngeal swabs along with blood sampling. Healthcare workers were enrolled in the week of the UK lockdown, from 23 to 31 March 2020, and were followed every week for up to 16 weeks. Library creation used 5' RACE. Sequencing was performed on a NextSeq 500. The TCR library protocol attached unique molecular identifiers to individual cDNA molecules to correct for sequencing error and PCR bias. Both TCR alpha and beta chains were sequenced, and tight co-correlation was observed between alpha and beta sequence abundances in each sample. Concerning the study's data processing: V gene, J gene and CDR3 annotation of TCR sequences was performed with Decombinator V4. TCRs were defined as expanded if a significant change between any two time points was detected under a Poisson model with p below 0.0001. TCR abundances were normalised to the total number of TCRs sequenced in each sample and reported as counts per million. TRAV1-2 paired with TRAJ12, TRAJ20 or TRAJ33 defined MAIT TCRs, while TRAV10 paired with TRAJ18 defined iNKT TCRs. A search of VDJdb, accessed on 1 November 2021, was run for TCRs annotated to CMV, EBV and SARS-CoV-2, with TCRs annotated for multiple antigens excluded. TCRdb redid the processing of the public reads, applying fastp at Q25 and MiXCR, and retained in-frame beta chains. Rows matching on CDR3 protein sequence are summarized as one entry with the most common DNA and genes. The V and J calls were determined by TCRdb, not by the authors. The table for this sample lists about 64,000 distinct CDR3 sequences; roughly 8.2% of them were counted only once. Over 10% of the sample is in the top ten clones.

The clonotype was recovered from an adult who was a healthcare worker with PCR-confirmed SARS-CoV-2 infection or an uninfected control (not recorded which). Recombination joined TRBV7-2 with TRBJ2-1; the junction holds 8 bases that match TRBD1. The sample in question was whole blood, obtained at baseline. In nucleotides, the sequence is TGTGCCAGCAGCTCTGACAGGGGTTACAATGAGCAGTTCTTC. It specifies CASSSDRGYNEQFF.